The 14 T cell receptor beta chains below were found in one sample sequenced in a study of patients and donors after allogeneic stem cell transplantation. In TCRdb, the RT-PCR reads were re-called with MiXCR into one record per CDR3 protein. This table holds roughly 150,000 distinct CDR3 sequences, approximately 25% found once. The sequencing sample was made of blood, either unsorted or a sorted T cell fraction (not recorded which). These receptors all stem from a human donor who was either an allogeneic HSCT recipient or a stem cell or donor lymphocyte infusion donor (not recorded which). It is not recorded whose cells these are; they may come from a transplant donor.

This clonotype was picked up a small number of times. V usage is TRBV20-1 and J usage is TRBJ2-4, with TRBD2 identical over 8 bases. Germline V gene lookup returns CDR1 DFQATT and CDR2 SNEGSKA (reference sequence). Trimming took 6 bases from V and 7 from J; bases not matched to a gene: 5. This CDR3 region has 12 residues. CDR3 bases: TGCAGTGCCCCGGGAGGGCCGAACATTCAGTACTTC. Its translation: CSAPGGPNIQYF.

J is TRBJ2-5 and V is TRBV14; no definite D call. V was shortened by 4 bases and J by 2 bases, with 11 bases between the two germline ends. From germline, CDR1 is SGHDN and CDR2 FVKESK. This CDR3 has 14 amino acids. As DNA, the CDR3 is TGTGCCAGCAGCCCCCGTGGTGGTCAAGAGACCCAGTACTTC. Encoded protein: CASSPRGGQETQYF.

This clonotype was seen more than once but under ten times. The CDR3 spells CASSYKTRKRGSTEAFF. As DNA, the CDR3 is TGTGCCAGCAGTTACAAGACAAGGAAAAGAGGAAGCACTGAAGCTTTCTTT. This chain joins TRBV6-6 and TRBJ1-1; D is ambiguous. The CDR3 sequence is 17 residues long. Germline lookup yields CDR1 MNHNY and CDR2 SVGAGI (reference sequence). V dropped 2 bases and J dropped 4 bases, with 20 bases sitting between them.

V gene TRBV29-1 combines with J gene TRBJ1-5; D call uncertain. The CDR3 is made up of 13 amino acids. V was shortened by 3 bases and J by 4 bases, with 10 bases between the two germline ends. Germline-derived CDR1 and CDR2 are SQVTM and ANQGSEA. The CDR3 sequence is CSVEVGRNQPQHF. CDR3 DNA sequence: TGCAGCGTTGAGGTGGGTCGGAATCAGCCCCAGCATTTT.

This clonotype came up a few times. This chain joins TRBV12-3 or TRBV12-4 and TRBJ2-1; TRBD2 aligns across 7 bases. V was pared by 4 bases and J by 8 bases, with 11 bases of the junction left unmatched. The CDR3 consists of 15 residues. The CDR3 is CASSSRTRWWHEQFF. The CDR3 DNA reads TGTGCCAGCAGTTCTCGGACTAGATGGTGGCATGAGCAGTTCTTC.

This clonotype was picked up a small number of times. The chain has TRBV6-6 and TRBJ2-5; D ambiguous. Germline V gene data show CDR1 as MNHNY and CDR2 as SVGAGI (reference sequence). The CDR3 covers 15 residues. V was cut by 4 bases and J by 5 bases, with 17 bases left in between. CDR3 region: CASSFPVQLGETQYF. In DNA form, the CDR3 reads TGTGCCAGCAGTTTCCCCGTTCAGCTTGGGGAGACCCAGTACTTC.

The chain employs TRBV5-1 and TRBJ1-2; D is possibly TRBD1 (5 bases). The CDR3 consists of 15 residues. V was cut by 4 bases and J by 4 bases, with 17 bases left in between. CDR1 is SGHRS and CDR2 is YFSETQ in the germline V gene. CDR3 in DNA: TGCGCCAGCAGCCCTGGTGTACAGGCTGGCTATGGCTACACCTTC. Translation: CASSPGVQAGYGYTF. The entire variable domain, with the rest obtained from reference TRBV5-1 and TRBJ1-2, is as follows: KAGVTQTPRYLIKTRGQQVTLSCSPISGHRSVSWYQQTPGQGLQFLFEYFSETQRNKGNFPGRFSGRQFSNSRSEMNVSTLELGDSALYLCASSPGVQAGYGYTFGSGTRLTVV.

The J gene is TRBJ2-2, the V gene TRBV28, with 9 bases lining up with TRBD1. The V and J ends lost 6 bases and 1 base, in that order; junction bases with no gene match: 6. Germline V gene sequence: CDR1 MDHEN, CDR2 SYDVKM. This CDR3 spans 16 amino acids. CDR3 sequence reads: CASSRTGDLNTGELFF. CDR3 DNA: TGTGCCAGCAGCCGGACAGGGGATTTGAACACCGGGGAGCTGTTTTTT.

The chain links TRBV12-3 or TRBV12-4 to TRBJ2-3; no firm D call. This CDR3 comprises 15 residues. The ends were cut back, 3 bases at V and 2 bases at J, with 12 bases in the middle. The CDR3 DNA is TGTGCCAGCAGTTTCGGCGTGATCCCCACAGATACGCAGTATTTT. Residues: CASSFGVIPTDTQYF.

The V and J genes are TRBV6-5 and TRBJ1-5; TRBD1 matches at 7 bases. Germline V gives CDR1 MNHEY, CDR2 SVGAGI. Trimming cost V 11 bases and J 2 bases; bases outside gene matches: 9. The CDR3 consists of 14 residues. The CDR3 reads CAGNGTEGNQPQHF. The CDR3 coding sequence is TGTGCCGGAAACGGGACAGAAGGCAATCAGCCCCAGCATTTT.

V is TRBV5-6 and J is TRBJ1-1, with 10 bases that match TRBD1. Germline V gives CDR1 SGHDT, CDR2 YYEEEE. V shed 1 base and J 5 bases; nucleotides not matched to a gene: 8. The length of the CDR3 is 16 residues. CDR3 nucleotides: TGTGCCAGCAGCTTGAGCCCGACAGGGGGCCATACTGAAGCTTTCTTT. Protein: CASSLSPTGGHTEAFF. Complete variable domain (other parts from reference TRBV5-6 and TRBJ1-1): DAGVTQSPTHLIKTRGQQVTLRCSPKSGHDTVSWYQQALGQGPQFIFQYYEEEERQRGNFPDRFSGHQFPNYSSELNVNALLLGDSALYLCASSLSPTGGHTEAFFGQGTRLTVV.

The V call is TRBV12-3 or TRBV12-4, the J call TRBJ1-3; D gene unclear. The CDR3 length is 12 residues. With 7 bases removed from V and 4 bases from J, the gap between germline ends came to 8 bases. CDR3 nucleotide sequence: TGTGCCAGCAACCTGATCGGAAACACCATATATTTT. This codes for CASNLIGNTIYF.

V and J are TRBV5-1 and TRBJ1-2, with unresolved D. CDR3 length equals 14 residues. Germline V CDR1 and CDR2: SGHRS, YFSETQ. Trimming took off 4 bases at V and 5 bases at J, with 15 bases between the two ends. The CDR3 spells CASSDRGGFYGYTF. The CDR3 nucleotides are TGCGCCAGCAGCGATCGCGGAGGATTTTATGGCTACACCTTC.

Written as DNA, the CDR3 is TGTGCCAGCAGTTTTACTAGCGGTAATGAGCAGTTCTTC. Residues: CASSFTSGNEQFF. J is TRBJ2-1 and V is TRBV12-3 or TRBV12-4; 8 nucleotides align to TRBD2. The CDR3 totals 13 residues. The V and J ends lost 3 bases and 7 bases, in that order; junction bases with no gene match: 2.